This TCR beta chain derives from a study of beta chain features in type 1 diabetes. As for the study in general: Investigators examined 85 million to 110 million sorted cells across all samples.

General study findings and limits: Lower insertion and higher deletion counts appeared at VDJ junctions in type 1 diabetes patients. Within the patient group, naive, central memory and Treg TCRB repertoires appeared more similar to each other than within healthy donors. People with Type 1 diabetes carried modestly yet significantly shorter TCRB CDR3s in all four CD4+ subsets.

Germline values: CDR1 SGHDT, CDR2 YYEEEE. Trimming pared 2 bases from V and 2 bases from J, leaving 7 bases between. The CDR3 has 13 amino acids. Reverse transcribing all isolated RNA meant expressed TCRB transcripts were sequenced. Clones were read by immunoSEQ multiplex PCR, and TCRdb kept only the in-frame ones, dropping some. Of 100,000 to 150,000 clones in the sample, 7.5% to 9.5% were seen once. This clone was observed a handful of times. The antigen is not known. The rearrangement uses TRBV5-6 and TRBJ2-5; tentative D call: TRBD2 (5 bases). The specimen was central memory CD4+ T cells from blood. The origin of this receptor is a young man with type 1 diabetes. The CDR3, as DNA: TGTGCCAGCAGCTTTCCGGGGCAAGAGACCCAGTACTTC. This codes for CASSFPGQETQYF.